A selection of T cell receptor beta chains follows, all from one sample in a study of cytomegalovirus exposure and HLA in healthy donors. Libraries were prepared by immunoSEQ multiplex PCR; TCRdb keeps only in-frame clonotypes and omits some of them. The table lists 60,000 to 70,000 clones, roughly 70% of them singletons, with approximately 25% in the top ten. Sequencing was performed on PBMCs. The receptors here all came from a man aged 50-59 years in good health and CMV-seropositive. The CDR3 runs from the conserved cysteine through the conserved F or W. A D gene is named only where the DNA matches it firmly. Rows give clone size only sometimes, using once, few, many, or a class for an expanded clone.

TRBJ2-2,TRBV6-5,.,TRBD1,CASSSGQGHAGELFF,TGTGCCAGCAGTTCCGGACAGGGACATGCCGGGGAGCTGTTTTTT
TRBJ2-1,TRBV6-5,.,TRBD1,CASSEGASYNEQFF,TGTGCCAGCAGCGAGGGGGCCTCCTACAATGAGCAGTTCTTC
TRBJ2-5,TRBV28,.,.,CASTTGSETQYF,TGTGCCAGCACAACAGGGTCGGAGACCCAGTACTTC
TRBJ1-2,TRBV29-1,.,TRBD1,CSVDRTGRAGYTF,TGCAGCGTTGACCGGACAGGGAGGGCGGGCTACACCTTC
TRBJ1-2,TRBV28,few,.,CASSREGGYTF,TGTGCCAGCAGTAGGGAGGGTGGCTACACCTTC
TRBJ1-2,TRBV19,.,TRBD1,CASSISPGTGVGYTF,TGTGCCAGTAGTATAAGCCCCGGGACAGGGGTCGGCTACACCTTC
TRBJ1-3,TRBV6-5,few,TRBD1,CASSRGGQSGNTIYF,TGTGCCAGCAGTCGTGGGGGACAGTCTGGAAACACCATATATTTT
TRBJ2-5,TRBV19,.,TRBD2,CASSRTGTSGTQYF,TGTGCCAGTAGTAGAACCGGGACTAGCGGGACCCAGTACTTC
TRBJ1-2,TRBV7-9,few,TRBD1,CASSLEGRGYGYTF,TGTGCCAGCAGCTTAGAGGGCAGGGGGTATGGCTACACCTTC
TRBJ1-2,TRBV10-2,.,.,CASSEGWGGGYTF,TGCGCCAGCAGTGAGGGGTGGGGAGGAGGCTACACCTTC